A selection of T cell receptor beta chains follows, all from one sample in a study of high-grade serous ovarian cancer treatment subgroups. Clones were read by immunoSEQ multiplex PCR, and TCRdb kept only the in-frame ones, dropping some. The top ten hold around 4% of the sample, which has 10,000 or so clones, 68% seen once. Sequenced sample: tumor tissue. The origin of the receptors is a human donor with high-grade serous ovarian cancer. The conserved cysteine and the conserved F or W are not part of the CDR3 here. Each record gives: D gene, V gene, J gene, clone size, CDR3 protein. A D gene is named only where the DNA matches it firmly. Only some rows state a clone size, as once, few, many or a class for expanded clones.

D: NA
V: TRBV9
J: TRBJ1-3
size: NA
CDR3: ASSPGRISGNTIY

D: NA
V: TRBV6-5
J: TRBJ1-2
size: NA
CDR3: ASKTVDSLYGYT

D: TRBD1
V: TRBV4-3
J: TRBJ2-7
size: NA
CDR3: ASSRTGTGDEQY

D: TRBD2
V: TRBV27
J: TRBJ2-7
size: NA
CDR3: ASSLGLAGGYEQY

D: NA
V: TRBV9
J: TRBJ2-1
size: once
CDR3: ASSSKSLGLLNEQF

D: TRBD2
V: TRBV14
J: TRBJ2-5
size: NA
CDR3: ASSQGLAQPRETQY

D: TRBD2
V: TRBV7-7
J: TRBJ2-3
size: NA
CDR3: ASSSLEAGDTDTQY

D: TRBD2
V: TRBV4-3
J: TRBJ2-2
size: once
CDR3: ASSPSELANEYTGELF

D: NA
V: TRBV27
J: TRBJ1-2
size: NA
CDR3: ASSLSPTGGAYGYT

D: NA
V: TRBV4-2
J: TRBJ2-2
size: NA
CDR3: ASSQGRVELF

D: NA
V: TRBV28
J: TRBJ1-4
size: once
CDR3: ASSLRDFGEKLF

D: NA
V: TRBV5-1
J: TRBJ1-5
size: few
CDR3: ASSLEGHQPQH

D: TRBD1
V: TRBV7-2
J: TRBJ1-2
size: NA
CDR3: ASSITGGGGYT

D: NA
V: TRBV30
J: TRBJ1-5
size: NA
CDR3: AWSVRGSPNQPQH

D: TRBD2
V: TRBV7-2
J: TRBJ2-7
size: once
CDR3: ASSSRAGGPEQY

D: NA
V: TRBV19
J: TRBJ1-1
size: NA
CDR3: ASSASGVRMNTEAF

D: TRBD2
V: TRBV6-5
J: TRBJ2-7
size: once
CDR3: ASSSGLAGENHEQY

D: NA
V: TRBV30
J: TRBJ2-2
size: NA
CDR3: AWSDSGELF

D: NA
V: TRBV7-2
J: TRBJ2-2
size: NA
CDR3: ASSLELANTGELF

D: TRBD1
V: TRBV6-1
J: TRBJ1-3
size: once
CDR3: ATGQGATGNTIY

D: NA
V: TRBV6-1
J: TRBJ1-5
size: NA
CDR3: ASSDQGLGNQPQH

D: NA
V: TRBV11-1
J: TRBJ2-2
size: NA
CDR3: ASSLMRTTGELF

D: NA
V: TRBV9
J: TRBJ2-3
size: NA
CDR3: ASSVYGQFTDTQY

D: TRBD1
V: TRBV7-3
J: TRBJ1-1
size: NA
CDR3: ASSPQGGNTEAF

D: TRBD2
V: TRBV27
J: TRBJ2-3
size: NA
CDR3: ASSLSGVPNTQY

D: NA
V: TRBV7-9
J: TRBJ2-7
size: NA
CDR3: ASSLGREYEQY

D: NA
V: TRBV5-4
J: TRBJ2-1
size: NA
CDR3: ASSLVASSYNEQF

D: NA
V: TRBV6-1
J: TRBJ2-7
size: NA
CDR3: ASSLAASYEQY

D: TRBD2
V: TRBV7-6
J: TRBJ2-3
size: NA
CDR3: ASSLGGWGSGSADTQY

D: TRBD1
V: TRBV7-6
J: TRBJ2-1
size: NA
CDR3: ASSLGWDSYNEQF

D: TRBD2
V: TRBV5-1
J: TRBJ2-7
size: NA
CDR3: ASSLGFPGLAGGTRGDYEQY

D: NA
V: TRBV11-1
J: TRBJ2-1
size: NA
CDR3: ASSLESGNEQF

D: NA
V: TRBV6-1
J: TRBJ2-7
size: NA
CDR3: ATLGGGYHEQY

D: NA
V: TRBV21-1
J: TRBJ2-1
size: NA
CDR3: ASSLDGANEQF

D: NA
V: TRBV10-3
J: TRBJ1-3
size: NA
CDR3: AVRYGENTIY

D: TRBD1
V: TRBV18
J: TRBJ1-1
size: few
CDR3: ASSPPLTGTNTEAF

D: NA
V: TRBV7-8
J: TRBJ1-1
size: NA
CDR3: ASSLAVGRTEAF

D: NA
V: TRBV5-6
J: TRBJ1-2
size: NA
CDR3: ASSLVAAGGYGYT

D: NA
V: TRBV6-1
J: TRBJ2-1
size: few
CDR3: ASPRTANNEQF

D: NA
V: TRBV28
J: TRBJ2-7
size: NA
CDR3: ASSLMGEQY

D: NA
V: TRBV30
J: TRBJ1-3
size: NA
CDR3: AWIVPLYRGNTIY

D: TRBD2
V: TRBV6-5
J: TRBJ2-7
size: NA
CDR3: ASRRGLRII

D: TRBD1
V: TRBV11-3
J: TRBJ1-1
size: NA
CDR3: ASSSGTGEPNTEAF

D: NA
V: TRBV19
J: TRBJ1-2
size: medium-sized
CDR3: ASSPRVRYGYT

D: NA
V: TRBV4-1
J: TRBJ2-3
size: NA
CDR3: ASSLDGGLGGDTQY

D: TRBD1
V: TRBV27
J: TRBJ1-2
size: few
CDR3: ASGRGPGYT

D: NA
V: TRBV7-9
J: TRBJ2-2
size: NA
CDR3: ASSLSGELF

D: TRBD1
V: TRBV5-5
J: TRBJ1-1
size: NA
CDR3: ASNDRGLNTEAF

D: NA
V: TRBV4-3
J: TRBJ2-1
size: few
CDR3: ASSQSSGEQF

D: TRBD2
V: TRBV11-2
J: TRBJ2-5
size: few
CDR3: ASSLVSGGETQY

D: NA
V: TRBV20-1
J: TRBJ1-1
size: NA
CDR3: SARENTEAF

D: TRBD2
V: TRBV18
J: TRBJ2-1
size: once
CDR3: ASSPRKRENNEQF

D: NA
V: TRBV4-3
J: TRBJ2-1
size: few
CDR3: ASSQDRAEPYNEQF